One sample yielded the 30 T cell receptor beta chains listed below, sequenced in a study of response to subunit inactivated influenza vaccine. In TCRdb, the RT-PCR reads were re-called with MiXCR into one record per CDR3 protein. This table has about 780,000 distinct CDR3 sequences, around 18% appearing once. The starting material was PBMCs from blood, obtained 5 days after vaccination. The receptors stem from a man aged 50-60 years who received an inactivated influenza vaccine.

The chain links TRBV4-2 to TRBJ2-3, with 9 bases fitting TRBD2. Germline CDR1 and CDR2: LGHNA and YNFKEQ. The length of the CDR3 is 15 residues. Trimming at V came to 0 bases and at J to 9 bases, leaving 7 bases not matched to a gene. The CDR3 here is CASSQEGLALVTQYF. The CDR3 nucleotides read TGTGCCAGCAGCCAAGAGGGACTAGCTTTAGTCACGCAGTATTTT.

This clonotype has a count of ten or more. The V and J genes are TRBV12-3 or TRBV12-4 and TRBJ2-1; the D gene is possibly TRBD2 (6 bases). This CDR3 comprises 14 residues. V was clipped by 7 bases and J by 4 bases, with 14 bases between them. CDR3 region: CASTLPGTYNEQFF. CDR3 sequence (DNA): TGTGCCAGCACCTTACCCGGGACTTACAATGAGCAGTTCTTC.

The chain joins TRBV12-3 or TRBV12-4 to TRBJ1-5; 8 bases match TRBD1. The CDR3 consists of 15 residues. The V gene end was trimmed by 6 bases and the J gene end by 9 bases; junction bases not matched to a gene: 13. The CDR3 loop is CASSLLGQGGGPQHF. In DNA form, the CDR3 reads TGTGCCAGCAGCCTCTTAGGACAGGGAGGGGGGCCCCAGCATTTT.

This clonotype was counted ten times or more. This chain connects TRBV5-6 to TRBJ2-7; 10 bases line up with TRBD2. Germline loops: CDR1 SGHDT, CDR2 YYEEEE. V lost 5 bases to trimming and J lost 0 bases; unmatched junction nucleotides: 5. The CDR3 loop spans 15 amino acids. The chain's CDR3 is CASSFGLAASYEQYF. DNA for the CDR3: TGTGCCAGCAGTTTTGGACTAGCGGCCTCCTACGAGCAGTACTTC.

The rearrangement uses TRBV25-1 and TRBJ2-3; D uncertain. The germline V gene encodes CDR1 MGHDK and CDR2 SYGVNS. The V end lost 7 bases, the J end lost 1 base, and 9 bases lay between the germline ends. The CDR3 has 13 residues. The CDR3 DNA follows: TGTGCCAGCAAGAAAAGCGGCACAGATACGCAGTATTTT. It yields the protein CASKKSGTDTQYF.

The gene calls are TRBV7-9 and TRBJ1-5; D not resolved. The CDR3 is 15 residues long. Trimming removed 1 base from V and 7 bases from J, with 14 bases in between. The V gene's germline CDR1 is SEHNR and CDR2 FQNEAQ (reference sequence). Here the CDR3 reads CASSLGSHGEQPQHF. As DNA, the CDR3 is TGTGCCAGCAGCTTAGGGAGCCACGGGGAACAGCCCCAGCATTTT. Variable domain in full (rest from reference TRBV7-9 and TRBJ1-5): DTGVSQNPRHKITKRGQNVTFRCDPISEHNRLYWYRQTLGQGPEFLTYFQNEAQLEKSRLLSDRFSAERPKGSFSTLEIQRTEQGDSAMYLCASSLGSHGEQPQHFGDGTRLSIL.

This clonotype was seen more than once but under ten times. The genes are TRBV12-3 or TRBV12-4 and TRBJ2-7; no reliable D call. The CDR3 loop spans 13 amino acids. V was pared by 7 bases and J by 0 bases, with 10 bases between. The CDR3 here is CASNSPGSYEQYF. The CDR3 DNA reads TGTGCCAGCAATTCACCGGGCTCCTACGAGCAGTACTTC.

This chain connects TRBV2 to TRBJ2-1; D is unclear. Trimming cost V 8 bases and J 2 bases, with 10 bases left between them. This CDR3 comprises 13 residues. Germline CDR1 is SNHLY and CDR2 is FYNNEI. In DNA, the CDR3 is TGTGCCAGCCGGCAGACTGCCTACAATGAGCAGTTCTTC. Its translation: CASRQTAYNEQFF. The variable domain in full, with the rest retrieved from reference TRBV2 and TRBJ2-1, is EPEVTQTPSHQVTQMGQEVILRCVPISNHLYFYWYRQILGQKVEFLVSFYNNEISEKSEIFDDQFSVERPDGSNFTLKIRSTKLEDSAMYFCASRQTAYNEQFFGPGTRLTVL.

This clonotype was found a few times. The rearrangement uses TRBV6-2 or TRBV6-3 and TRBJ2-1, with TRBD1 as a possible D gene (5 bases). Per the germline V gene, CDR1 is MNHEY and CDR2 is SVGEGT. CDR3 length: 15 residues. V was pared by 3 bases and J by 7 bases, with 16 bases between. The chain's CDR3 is CASSYGRQGGNEQFF. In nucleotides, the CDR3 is TGTGCCAGCAGTTATGGACGGCAGGGTGGGAATGAGCAGTTCTTC.

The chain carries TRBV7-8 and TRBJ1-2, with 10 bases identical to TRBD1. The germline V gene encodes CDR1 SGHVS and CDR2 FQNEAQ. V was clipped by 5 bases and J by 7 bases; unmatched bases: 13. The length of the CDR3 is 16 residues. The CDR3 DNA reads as TGTGCCAGCAGCAAAGACAGGGGGCTTAGTCTTCGTGGCTACACCTTC. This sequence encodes CASSKDRGLSLRGYTF.

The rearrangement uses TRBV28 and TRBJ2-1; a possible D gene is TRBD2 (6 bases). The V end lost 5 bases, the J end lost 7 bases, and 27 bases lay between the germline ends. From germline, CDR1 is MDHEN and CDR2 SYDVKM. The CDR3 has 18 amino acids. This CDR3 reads CASSPPKLAKIEWNEQFF. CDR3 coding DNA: TGTGCCAGCAGTCCACCAAAACTAGCAAAGATTGAATGGAATGAGCAGTTCTTC.

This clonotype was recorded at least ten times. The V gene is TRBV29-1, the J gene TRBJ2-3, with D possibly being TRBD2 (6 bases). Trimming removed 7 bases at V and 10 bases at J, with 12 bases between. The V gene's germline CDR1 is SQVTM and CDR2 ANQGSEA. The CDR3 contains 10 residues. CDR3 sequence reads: CSGTREAQYF. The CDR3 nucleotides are TGCAGCGGTACAAGGGAGGCGCAGTATTTT.

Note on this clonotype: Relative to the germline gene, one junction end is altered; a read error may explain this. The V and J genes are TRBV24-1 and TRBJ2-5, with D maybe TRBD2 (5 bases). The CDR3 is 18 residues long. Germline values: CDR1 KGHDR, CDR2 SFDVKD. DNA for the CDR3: TGTGCCTCCAGTGATTTCGGTGGGAGAGGGCGCTTCCAAGAGACCCAGTACTTC. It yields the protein CASSDFGGRGRFQETQYF.

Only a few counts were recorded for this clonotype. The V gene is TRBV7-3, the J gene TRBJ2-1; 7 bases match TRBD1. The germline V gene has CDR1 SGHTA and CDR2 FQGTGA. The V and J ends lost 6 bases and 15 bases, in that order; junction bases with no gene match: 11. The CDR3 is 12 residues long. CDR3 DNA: TGTGCCAGCAGTTTTTCTCGGGACAGATTGTTCTTC. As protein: CASSFSRDRLFF. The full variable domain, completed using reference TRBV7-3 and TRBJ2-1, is GAGVSQTPSNKVTEKGKYVELRCDPISGHTALYWYRQSLGQGPEFLIYFQGTGAADDSGLPNDRFFAVRPEGSVSTLKIQRTERGDSAVYLCASSFSRDRLFFGPGTRLTVL.

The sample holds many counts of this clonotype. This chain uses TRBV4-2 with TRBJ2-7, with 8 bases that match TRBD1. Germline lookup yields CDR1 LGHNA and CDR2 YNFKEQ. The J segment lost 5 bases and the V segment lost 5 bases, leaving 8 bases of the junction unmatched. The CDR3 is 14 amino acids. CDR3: CASSNAGGIDEQYF. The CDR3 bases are TGTGCCAGCAGCAATGCAGGGGGCATTGACGAGCAGTACTTC.

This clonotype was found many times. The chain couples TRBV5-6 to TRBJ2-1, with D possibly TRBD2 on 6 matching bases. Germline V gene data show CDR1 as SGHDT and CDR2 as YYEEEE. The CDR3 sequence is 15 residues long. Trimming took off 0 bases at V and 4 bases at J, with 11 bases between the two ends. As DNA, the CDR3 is TGTGCCAGCAGCTTGGGCCTAGCGCTATACAATGAGCAGTTCTTC. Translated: CASSLGLALYNEQFF.

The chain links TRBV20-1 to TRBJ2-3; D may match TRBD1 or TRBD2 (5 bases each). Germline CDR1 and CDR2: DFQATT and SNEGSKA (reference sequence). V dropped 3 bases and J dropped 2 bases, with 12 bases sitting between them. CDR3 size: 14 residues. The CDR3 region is CSASRDGYTDTQYF. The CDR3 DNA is TGCAGTGCTAGCCGGGACGGATACACAGATACGCAGTATTTT.

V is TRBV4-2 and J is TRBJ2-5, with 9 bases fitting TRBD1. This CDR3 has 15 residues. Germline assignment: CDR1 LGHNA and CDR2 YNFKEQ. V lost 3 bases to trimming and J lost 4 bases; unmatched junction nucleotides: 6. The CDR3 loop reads CASSQSTGGAETQYF. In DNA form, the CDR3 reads TGTGCCAGCAGCCAGAGTACAGGGGGCGCAGAGACCCAGTACTTC.

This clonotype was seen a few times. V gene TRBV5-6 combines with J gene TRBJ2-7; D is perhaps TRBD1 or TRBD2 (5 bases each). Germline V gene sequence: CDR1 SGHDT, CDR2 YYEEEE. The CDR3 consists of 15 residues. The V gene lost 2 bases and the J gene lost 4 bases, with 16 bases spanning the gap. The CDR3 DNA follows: TGTGCCAGCAGCTTCCCCAGTCGGGGCGGATACGAGCAGTACTTC. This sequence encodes CASSFPSRGGYEQYF. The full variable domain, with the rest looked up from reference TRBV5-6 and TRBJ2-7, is DAGVTQSPTHLIKTRGQQVTLRCSPKSGHDTVSWYQQALGQGPQFIFQYYEEEERQRGNFPDRFSGHQFPNYSSELNVNALLLGDSALYLCASSFPSRGGYEQYFGPGTRLTVT.

CDR3 coding DNA: TGTGCCAGCCCTCCCCCAACTAGCGGGGGCTACAATGAGCAGTTCTTC. Translation gives CASPPPTSGGYNEQFF. The chain recombines TRBV7-9 with TRBJ2-1; 11 bases map to TRBD2. The germline CDR1 and CDR2 sequences are SEHNR and FQNEAQ (reference sequence). J gave up 3 bases and V 8 bases, and 9 bases lay outside the gene matches. The CDR3 length is 16 residues. The full variable domain, completed using reference TRBV7-9 and TRBJ2-1, is DTGVSQNPRHKITKRGQNVTFRCDPISEHNRLYWYRQTLGQGPEFLTYFQNEAQLEKSRLLSDRFSAERPKGSFSTLEIQRTEQGDSAMYLCASPPPTSGGYNEQFFGPGTRLTVL.

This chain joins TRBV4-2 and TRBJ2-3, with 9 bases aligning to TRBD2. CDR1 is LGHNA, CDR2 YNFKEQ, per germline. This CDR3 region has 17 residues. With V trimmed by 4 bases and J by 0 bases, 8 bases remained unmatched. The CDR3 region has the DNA TGTGCCAGCAGCCCGATAGCGGGGGATTCTAGCACAGATACGCAGTATTTT. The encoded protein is CASSPIAGDSSTDTQYF.

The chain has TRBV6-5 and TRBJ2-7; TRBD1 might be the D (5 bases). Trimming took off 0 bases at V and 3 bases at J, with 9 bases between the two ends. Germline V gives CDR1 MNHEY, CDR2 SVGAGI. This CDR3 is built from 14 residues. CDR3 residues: CASSYSDTLYEQYF. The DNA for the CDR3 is TGTGCCAGCAGTTACTCGGACACACTCTACGAGCAGTACTTC.

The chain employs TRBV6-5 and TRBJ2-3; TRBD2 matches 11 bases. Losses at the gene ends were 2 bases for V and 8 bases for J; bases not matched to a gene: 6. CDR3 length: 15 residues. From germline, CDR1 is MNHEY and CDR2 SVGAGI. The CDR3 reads CASSYPTSGIATQYF. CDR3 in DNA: TGTGCCAGCAGTTACCCGACTAGCGGGATCGCTACGCAGTATTTT.

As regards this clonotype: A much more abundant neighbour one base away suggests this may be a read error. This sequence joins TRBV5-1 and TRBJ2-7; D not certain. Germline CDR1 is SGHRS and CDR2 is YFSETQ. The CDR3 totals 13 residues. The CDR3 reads CACSLRISGEQYF. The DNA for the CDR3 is TGCGCCTGCAGCTTGCGGATCTCCGGTGAGCAGTACTTC.

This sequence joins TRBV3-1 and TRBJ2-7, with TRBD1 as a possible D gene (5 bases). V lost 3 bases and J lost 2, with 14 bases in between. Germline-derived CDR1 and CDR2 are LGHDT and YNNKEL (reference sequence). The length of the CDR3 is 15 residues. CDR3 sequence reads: CASSQPNRLTYEQYF. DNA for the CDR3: TGTGCCAGCAGCCAGCCTAACAGGTTGACCTACGAGCAGTACTTC.

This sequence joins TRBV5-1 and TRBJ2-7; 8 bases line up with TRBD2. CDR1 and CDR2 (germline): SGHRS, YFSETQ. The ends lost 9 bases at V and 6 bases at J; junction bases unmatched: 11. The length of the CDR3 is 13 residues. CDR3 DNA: TGCGCCACCACACCGGATAGCGGGATCGAGCAGTACTTC. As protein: CATTPDSGIEQYF.

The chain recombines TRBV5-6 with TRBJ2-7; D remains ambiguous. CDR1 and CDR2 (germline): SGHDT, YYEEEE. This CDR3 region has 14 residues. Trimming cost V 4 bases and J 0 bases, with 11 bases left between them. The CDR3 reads CASSPLSRSYEQYF. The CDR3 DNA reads TGTGCCAGCAGCCCCCTCTCACGCTCCTACGAGCAGTACTTC.

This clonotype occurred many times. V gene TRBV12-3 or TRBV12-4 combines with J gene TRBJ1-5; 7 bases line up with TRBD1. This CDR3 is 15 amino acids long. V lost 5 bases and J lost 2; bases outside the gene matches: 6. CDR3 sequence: CASSTRGNGNQPQHF. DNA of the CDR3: TGTGCCAGCAGTACCAGGGGGAATGGCAATCAGCCCCAGCATTTT.

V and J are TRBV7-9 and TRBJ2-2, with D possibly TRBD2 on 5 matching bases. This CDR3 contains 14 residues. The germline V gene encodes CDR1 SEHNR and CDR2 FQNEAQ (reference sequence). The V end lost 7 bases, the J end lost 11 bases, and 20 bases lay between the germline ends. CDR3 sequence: CASNHWMGRGELFF. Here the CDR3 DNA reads TGTGCCAGCAACCACTGGATGGGGAGAGGAGAGCTGTTTTTT.

The CDR3 spells CASRGLQGDLAKNIQYF. The CDR3 DNA follows: TGTGCCAGCAGAGGCCTTCAGGGAGACCTAGCCAAAAACATTCAGTACTTC. The rearrangement joins TRBV6-2 or TRBV6-3 to TRBJ2-4; D might be TRBD1 or TRBD2, each matching 5 bases. The CDR3 loop spans 17 amino acids. Germline V lookup: CDR1 MNHEY, CDR2 SVGEGT. V lost 6 bases and J lost 0, with 18 bases in between.